Listed below are T cell receptor beta chains from one sample, sequenced in a study of patients and donors after allogeneic stem cell transplantation. TCRdb itself ran the RT-PCR reads through MiXCR, one entry per CDR3 protein. This table has 800,000 to 1,000,000 distinct CDR3 sequences, roughly 18% appearing once. Sequencing was carried out using blood, either unsorted or a sorted T cell fraction (not recorded which). The origin of the receptors is a human donor who was either an allogeneic HSCT recipient or a stem cell or donor lymphocyte infusion donor (not recorded which). It is not recorded whose cells these are; they may come from a transplant donor. Each CDR3 is given with its conserved first and last residue. D genes are given only for firm matches. Size tells how often a clone was seen (once, few, many) or the class of an expanded clone, and some rows leave it out.

clone_size d_call j_call v_call cdr3_nt cdr3_aa
. . TRBJ2-7 TRBV30 TGTGCCTGGAGTGTACTGGATCCCGGGGAGCAGTACTTC CAWSVLDPGEQYF
. TRBD1 TRBJ2-1 TRBV20-1 TGCAGTGCTACGGGACAGGGGTACTACAATGAGCAGTTCTTC CSATGQGYYNEQFF
. . TRBJ2-5 TRBV20-1 TGCAGTGCTAGTCTATGGTCTACCCAAGAGACCCAGTACTTC CSASLWSTQETQYF
. . TRBJ1-6 TRBV6-1 TGTGCCAGCAGTGAATCGGGGTATAATTCACCCCTCCACTTT CASSESGYNSPLHF
. . TRBJ1-2 TRBV30 TGTGCCTGGAGTGTTGCCTCCTGGGATTATGGCTACACCTTC CAWSVASWDYGYTF
few TRBD1 TRBJ2-5 TRBV5-1 TGCGCCAGCAGGCGGACAGGGAAAGAGACCCAGTACTTC CASRRTGKETQYF
. . TRBJ1-1 TRBV9 TGTGCCAGCAGCGTAGGGGAGGATCGGGTCACTGAAGCTTTCTTT CASSVGEDRVTEAFF
few TRBD1 TRBJ1-1 TRBV30 TGTGCCTGGAGCCCCAGGGGGCAGGACACTGAAGCTTTCTTT CAWSPRGQDTEAFF
few TRBD1 TRBJ2-4 TRBV12-3/TRBV12-4 TGTGCCAGCAGTTTAGCTACGACAGGGGCGTACAAAAACATTCAGTACTTC CASSLATTGAYKNIQYF
. TRBD2 TRBJ2-7 TRBV6-1 TGTGCCAGCAGACCTAGCGGGGGGCCCATAGGGGAGCAGTACTTC CASRPSGGPIGEQYF
. . TRBJ2-7 TRBV12-3/TRBV12-4 TGTGCCACCCGGAAGGGGGTTGCCTACGAGCAGTACTTC CATRKGVAYEQYF
few TRBD1 TRBJ2-7 TRBV10-3 TGTGCCATCAGAGATGACAGGGGTAGTGAGCAGTACTTC CAIRDDRGSEQYF
. . TRBJ2-1 TRBV7-3 TGTGCCAGCAGCCCCCGGGGTCCCAGCTCCTACAATGAGCAGTTCTTC CASSPRGPSSYNEQFF
few . TRBJ2-5 TRBV29-1 TGCAGCGTCGGGCGAACGAGGGGCGAAGAGACCCAGTACTTC CSVGRTRGEETQYF
few . TRBJ2-5 TRBV20-1 TGCAGTGCTAGAGATCGTATCAGTTCCGAGACCCAGTACTTC CSARDRISSETQYF
. . TRBJ1-2 TRBV6-2/TRBV6-3 TGTGCCAGCTCCGGGACACGGAATAACTATGGCTACACCTTC CASSGTRNNYGYTF
. . TRBJ2-7 TRBV4-3 TGCGCCAGCAGCCAAGATAGAGGTCTTGGGCAGTACTTC CASSQDRGLGQYF
. TRBD1 TRBJ2-7 TRBV4-3 TGCGCCAGCAGCCAAGACGGGAACAGGGGGTTTTTAGGCGAGCAGTACTTC CASSQDGNRGFLGEQYF
many . TRBJ2-3 TRBV5-1 TGCGCCAGCAGCCCCGGACGGCCCAGCACAGATACGCAGTATTTT CASSPGRPSTDTQYF
many . TRBJ2-7 TRBV3-1 TGTGCCAGCAGCTTAACAGGGAACGAGCAGTACTTC CASSLTGNEQYF
. . TRBJ1-5 TRBV2 TGTGCCAGCAGTGCCCTGGTGGGGGAGCCCCAGCATTTT CASSALVGEPQHF
few TRBD1 TRBJ1-1 TRBV6-1 TGTGCCAGCAGGCCCCGAGGGGGCGCGGAGCTTGAAGCTTTCTTT CASRPRGGAELEAFF
. . TRBJ2-7 TRBV12-3/TRBV12-4 TGTGCCAGCAGTTCCGGGCTAACATCGTACTTC CASSSGLTSYF
. . TRBJ2-7 TRBV3-1 TGTGCCAGCAGCCAAGGTTGGGAGCAGTACTTC CASSQGWEQYF